These 24 T cell receptor beta chains share one sample of origin, sequenced in a study of blood T cell repertoires in COVID-19. Profiling relied on immunoSEQ multiplex PCR, and the TCRdb table lists in-frame clones only, not all of them. The sample has 250,000 to 350,000 clones, more than 80% seen once; the top ten hold 5.5% to 8%. Sequencing was performed on peripheral blood. The receptors were gathered from a woman in her forties or fifties with COVID-19, enrolled during active disease.

This chain uses TRBV27 with TRBJ2-3; the match to TRBD1 covers 10 bases. Germline trimming cut 4 bases from V and 0 bases from J; bases unmatched to any gene: 1. Germline CDR1 reads MNHEY; CDR2 reads SMNVEV (reference sequence). The CDR3 runs 15 residues. For the CDR3, the DNA is TGTGCCAGCAGTTGGACAGGGGGAAGCACAGATACGCAGTATTTT. Its translation: CASSWTGGSTDTQYF.

The CDR3 here is CASSPNRDRQEKLFF. CDR3 DNA: TGTGCCAGCTCACCTAACCGGGACAGACAAGAAAAACTGTTTTTT. The genes are TRBV18 and TRBJ1-4, with 7 bases fitting TRBD1. The CDR3 has 15 residues. V was clipped by 3 bases and J by 8 bases; unmatched bases: 9. Germline V gene lookup returns CDR1 KGHSH and CDR2 LQKENI.

The rearrangement joins TRBV6-5 to TRBJ1-1; D is unclear. V gave up 6 bases and J gave up 8 bases, with 16 bases separating them. The CDR3 loop spans 13 amino acids. Germline CDR1 and CDR2: MNHEY and SVGAGI. CDR3 residues: CASRDGGRWEAFF. The DNA for the CDR3 is TGTGCCAGCAGGGATGGCGGGAGGTGGGAAGCTTTCTTT.

The V and J genes are TRBV30 and TRBJ2-1; TRBD2 matches at 12 bases. CDR3 length: 16 amino acids. Germline V gene sequence: CDR1 GTSNPN, CDR2 SVGIG (reference sequence). Trimming at V came to 7 bases and at J to 4 bases, leaving 11 bases not matched to a gene. This chain's CDR3 is CAFSSSGTSGYNEQFF. CDR3 sequence (DNA): TGTGCCTTCTCCTCTTCCGGGACTAGCGGGTACAATGAGCAGTTCTTC.

The rearrangement joins TRBV6-5 to TRBJ1-3; 9 nucleotides align to TRBD1. The germline gives CDR1 MNHEY, CDR2 SVGAGI. There are 15 residues in the CDR3. Trimming removed 6 bases from V and 1 base from J; junction bases left unmatched: 4. In DNA, the CDR3 is TGTGCCAGCAGCAGGACAGGGGTGTCTGGAAACACCATATATTTT. This gives the protein CASSRTGVSGNTIYF.

V usage is TRBV7-9 and J usage is TRBJ2-7; possible D gene TRBD2, 5 bases. The CDR3 length is 14 residues. Germline CDR1 is SEHNR and CDR2 is FQNEAQ (reference sequence). The V gene lost 4 bases and the J gene lost 6 bases, with 16 bases spanning the gap. The CDR3 reads CASSSVTSPLEQYF. CDR3 nucleotides: TGTGCCAGCAGCTCAGTAACTAGTCCCCTCGAGCAGTACTTC.

This chain links TRBV30 with TRBJ2-5, with D possibly matching TRBD2 (5 bases). Trimming left V 0 bases short and J 7 bases short, with 15 bases between. Germline CDR1 is GTSNPN and CDR2 is SVGIG (reference sequence). CDR3 size: 14 residues. Written as DNA, the CDR3 is TGTGCCTGGAGTGTACGAGGGCTTCAGATGACCCAGTACTTC. Translated, it gives CAWSVRGLQMTQYF.

The chain links TRBV6-1 to TRBJ1-2, with 7 bases lining up with TRBD1. V was clipped by 3 bases and J by 4 bases; unmatched bases: 8. CDR3 length: 15 amino acids. Germline loops: CDR1 MNHNS, CDR2 SASEGT. This CDR3 reads CASSDTGAGGYGYTF. The CDR3 DNA reads as TGTGCCAGCAGTGACACAGGGGCAGGAGGCTATGGCTACACCTTC.

This chain links TRBV28 with TRBJ1-2; possibly TRBD1 for D (5 bases). The germline V gene has CDR1 MDHEN and CDR2 SYDVKM. Between the trimmed V and J ends, which lost 3 bases and 1 base, there was a span of 12 bases. The CDR3 covers 15 residues. The CDR3: CASSFDGGGNYGYTF. In nucleotides, the CDR3 is TGTGCCAGCAGTTTTGACGGGGGTGGTAACTATGGCTACACCTTC.

The rearrangement links TRBV5-1 to TRBJ2-7; a weak D match, TRBD2 (6 bases). The germline V gene has CDR1 SGHRS and CDR2 YFSETQ. This CDR3 is built from 14 residues. The V gene lost 4 bases and the J gene lost 0 bases, with 11 bases spanning the gap. The CDR3 nucleotides read TGCGCCAGCAGCCACGGGGGTAGCTCCTACGAGCAGTACTTC. It is translated as CASSHGGSSYEQYF.

This chain links TRBV7-2 with TRBJ2-1; possibly TRBD2 for D (5 bases). CDR3 length equals 14 residues. The ends were cut back, 5 bases at V and 6 bases at J, with 14 bases in the middle. Germline CDR1 reads SGHTA; CDR2 reads FQGNSA. The CDR3 DNA is TGTGCCAGCAGCCCTGAAGGCCTAGCCAATGAGCAGTTCTTC. Translating gives CASSPEGLANEQFF. Looking up the rest from reference TRBV7-2 and TRBJ2-1 gives the full variable domain: GAGVSQSPSNKVTEKGKDVELRCDPISGHTALYWYRQSLGQGLEFLIYFQGNSAPDKSGLPSDRFSAERTGGSVSTLTIQRTQQEDSAVYLCASSPEGLANEQFFGPGTRLTVL.

This rearrangement joins TRBV29-1 to TRBJ2-7; D call uncertain. V was trimmed by 0 bases and J by 3 bases, leaving 3 bases between them. CDR1 is SQVTM and CDR2 is ANQGSEA in the germline V gene. The CDR3 runs to 11 residues. For the CDR3, the DNA is TGCAGCGTTGAAGATAACTACGAGCAGTACTTC. Encoded protein: CSVEDNYEQYF.

This chain connects TRBV5-1 to TRBJ1-4, with D unresolved. Germline V CDR1 and CDR2: SGHRS, YFSETQ. V was pared by 1 base and J by 5 bases, with 12 bases between. The CDR3 loop spans 15 amino acids. For the CDR3, the DNA is TGCGCCAGCAGCTTGTCCGGGGTTCTAAATGAAAAACTGTTTTTT. It yields the protein CASSLSGVLNEKLFF.

The chain employs TRBV6-4 and TRBJ1-1; no firm D call. Trimming cost V 2 bases and J 7 bases, with 5 bases left between them. The CDR3 sequence is 11 residues long. The germline V gene encodes CDR1 MRHNA and CDR2 SNTAGT. The CDR3 region is CASSDEGEAFF. The DNA for the CDR3 is TGTGCCAGCAGTGACGAGGGTGAAGCTTTCTTT.

The rearrangement links TRBV9 to TRBJ2-1, with 11 bases that match TRBD2. Per germline, CDR1 SGDLS and CDR2 YYNGEE. CDR3 length: 18 residues. Losses at the gene ends were 2 bases for V and 9 bases for J; bases not matched to a gene: 16. In nucleotides, the CDR3 is TGTGCCAGCAGCGTTCCCCCCCCACTAGCGGGAGAGCTGGGTGAGCAGTTCTTC. Translated, it gives CASSVPPPLAGELGEQFF. Based on the CDR3 plus reference TRBV9 and TRBJ2-1, the full variable domain is DSGVTQTPKHLITATGQRVTLRCSPRSGDLSVYWYQQSLDQGLQFLIQYYNGEERAKGNILERFSAQQFPDLHSELNLSSLELGDSALYFCASSVPPPLAGELGEQFFGPGTRLTVL.

The CDR3 loop reads CASSQKIAGGYNEQFF. CDR3 nucleotides: TGTGCCAGCAGCCAGAAGATAGCGGGAGGGTACAATGAGCAGTTCTTC. This chain connects TRBV4-2 to TRBJ2-1; TRBD2 matches 11 bases. There are 16 residues in the CDR3. CDR1 and CDR2 (germline): LGHNA, YNFKEQ. Losses at the gene ends were 3 bases for V and 4 bases for J; bases not matched to a gene: 5.

The chain recombines TRBV4-2 with TRBJ2-2; 8 positions match TRBD2. Germline CDR1 LGHNA, CDR2 YNFKEQ. Trimming cost V 1 base and J 2 bases; bases outside gene matches: 3. The CDR3 consists of 16 residues. CDR3 protein: CASSQVSGANTGELFF. CDR3 in DNA: TGTGCCAGCAGCCAAGTTAGCGGGGCTAACACCGGGGAGCTGTTTTTT.

This sequence joins TRBV19 and TRBJ1-2, with TRBD1 matching over 9 bases. J was trimmed by 4 bases and V by 8 bases; bases with no gene match: 8. Germline assignment: CDR1 LNHDA and CDR2 SQIVND (reference sequence). This CDR3 is 14 amino acids long. The CDR3 nucleotides read TGTGCCAGTGCAAGGACAGGGGAGGGCTATGGCTACACCTTC. It translates to CASARTGEGYGYTF.

The V and J genes are TRBV5-1 and TRBJ2-7; tentatively, D is TRBD1 (5 bases). In germline, CDR1 is SGHRS, CDR2 YFSETQ. V lost 2 bases and J 1 base, leaving 19 bases between the germline ends. The CDR3 is 17 residues long. The CDR3 sequence is CASSLTLQESLSYEQYF. The CDR3 coding sequence is TGCGCCAGCAGCTTAACTTTACAGGAATCCCTATCCTACGAGCAGTACTTC. Full variable domain (missing parts from reference TRBV5-1 and TRBJ2-7): KAGVTQTPRYLIKTRGQQVTLSCSPISGHRSVSWYQQTPGQGLQFLFEYFSETQRNKGNFPGRFSGRQFSNSRSEMNVSTLELGDSALYLCASSLTLQESLSYEQYFGPGTRLTVT.

The chain joins TRBV7-3 to TRBJ2-5; 7 positions match TRBD1. The junction had 3 bases not matched to a gene; V was cut back by 5 bases and J by 0 bases. The CDR3 consists of 14 residues. Germline V gives CDR1 SGHTA, CDR2 FQGTGA. This chain's CDR3 is CASSGTGDQETQYF. The CDR3 DNA sequence: TGTGCCAGCAGCGGAACAGGGGACCAAGAGACCCAGTACTTC.

The CDR3 DNA sequence: TGTGCCAGCAGCCATACAACAGGGAGCTCCTACAATGAGCAGTTCTTC. Its protein product is CASSHTTGSSYNEQFF. The genes are TRBV14 and TRBJ2-1; D is perhaps TRBD1 (6 bases). Germline V gene sequence: CDR1 SGHDN, CDR2 FVKESK. The V end lost 3 bases, the J end lost 0 bases, and 12 bases lay between the germline ends. This CDR3 comprises 16 residues.

The CDR3 DNA follows: TGTGCCAGCAGTACCACATACACCATATATTTT. Its protein product is CASSTTYTIYF. This chain links TRBV6-5 with TRBJ1-3; no clear D. V was clipped by 5 bases and J by 8 bases, with 7 bases between them. This CDR3 has 11 amino acids. From germline, CDR1 is MNHEY and CDR2 SVGAGI.

The rearrangement joins TRBV5-6 to TRBJ2-5; D perhaps matches TRBD2 (6 bases). Between the trimmed V and J ends, which lost 1 base and 4 bases, there was a span of 14 bases. This CDR3 contains 15 residues. CDR1 is SGHDT, CDR2 YYEEEE, per germline. CDR3 nucleotide sequence: TGTGCCAGCAGCTTGAGTAGCGGATCGATAGAGACCCAGTACTTC. Encoded protein: CASSLSSGSIETQYF.

The chain recombines TRBV6-1 with TRBJ1-1; a weak D match, TRBD1 (6 bases). Trimming pared 0 bases from V and 7 bases from J, leaving 9 bases between. The CDR3 is 13 amino acids. Germline CDR1 reads MNHNS; CDR2 reads SASEGT. CDR3 residues: CASSEARGGEAFF. CDR3 in DNA: TGTGCCAGCAGTGAAGCTAGGGGGGGTGAAGCTTTCTTT.